The present T cell receptor beta chain was sequenced within a study of lymphopenia after photon versus proton radiotherapy. Produced via immunoSEQ multiplex PCR; TCRdb's table is partial and in-frame only. Of around 26,000 clones listed, roughly 80% are singletons. The origin of this receptor is a woman in her 70s with pancreatic cancer. The specimen was peripheral blood, collected from a patient treated with proton-based radiotherapy.

CDR3 bases: TGTGCCAGCAGCAAAACTCCGGGACGGGATCAGCCCCAGCATTTT. It translates to CASSKTPGRDQPQHF. The V gene is TRBV9, the J gene TRBJ1-5, with D tentatively TRBD1 (5 bases). The germline V gene has CDR1 SGDLS and CDR2 YYNGEE. The CDR3 totals 15 residues. V was clipped by 4 bases and J by 5 bases, with 16 bases between them.